A single sample gave rise to the 11 T cell receptor beta chains below, sequenced in a study of response to subunit inactivated influenza vaccine. TCRdb reprocessed the RT-PCR reads via MiXCR and lists one record per CDR3 protein. In the table there are more than 700,000 distinct CDR3 sequences, 21% of which are singletons. The material was PBMCs from blood, obtained more than 4 days after vaccination. These receptors originate from a man in his fifties or sixties who received an inactivated influenza vaccine.

This clonotype was observed a handful of times. This chain links TRBV5-1 with TRBJ1-1; 9 positions match TRBD1. The V gene end was trimmed by 2 bases and the J gene end by 1 base; junction bases not matched to a gene: 3. CDR1 and CDR2 from the germline V gene are SGHRS and YFSETQ. This CDR3 comprises 15 residues. The CDR3 region is CASSFGGQGNTEAFF. The CDR3 DNA sequence: TGCGCCAGCAGCTTTGGGGGACAGGGGAACACTGAAGCTTTCTTT.

This clonotype has a handful of counts. The V gene is TRBV5-5, the J gene TRBJ2-7, with 7 bases lining up with TRBD1. CDR1 SGHKS and CDR2 YYEKEE come from the germline V gene (reference sequence). V lost 2 bases to trimming and J lost 1 base; unmatched junction nucleotides: 9. The CDR3 length is 16 residues. The CDR3 reads CASSFGAGGRSYEQYF. CDR3 DNA: TGTGCCAGCAGCTTCGGGGCAGGGGGAAGGTCCTACGAGCAGTACTTC. The complete variable domain, with remaining parts taken from reference TRBV5-5 and TRBJ2-7, reads DAGVTQSPTHLIKTRGQQVTLRCSPISGHKSVSWYQQVLGQGPQFIFQYYEKEERGRGNFPDRFSARQFPNYSSELNVNALLLGDSALYLCASSFGAGGRSYEQYFGPGTRLTVT.

The CDR3 protein is CSVELGTGAYEQYF. CDR3 DNA sequence: TGCAGCGTTGAATTAGGGACAGGGGCCTACGAGCAGTACTTC. V is TRBV29-1 and J is TRBJ2-7, with 10 bases matching TRBD1. This CDR3 contains 14 residues. From germline, CDR1 is SQVTM and CDR2 ANQGSEA. The trim removed 2 bases at V and 2 bases at J, leaving 3 bases unmatched.

The V gene is TRBV3-1, the J gene TRBJ2-1; 10 bases match TRBD2. This CDR3 contains 13 residues. The V gene's germline CDR1 is LGHDT and CDR2 YNNKEL (reference sequence). Trimming at V came to 1 base and at J to 16 bases, leaving 7 bases not matched to a gene. CDR3 sequence: CASSQGSSGGIFF. The CDR3 DNA reads as TGTGCCAGCAGCCAAGGGTCTAGCGGGGGTATTTTCTTC.

This clonotype showed up just a few times. The rearrangement uses TRBV30 and TRBJ2-7, with 8 bases that match TRBD1. Germline V gene data show CDR1 as GTSNPN and CDR2 as SVGIG (reference sequence). This CDR3 region has 14 residues. The V gene end was trimmed by 3 bases and the J gene end by 0 bases; junction bases not matched to a gene: 4. The CDR3 sequence: CAWRGQGSSYEQYF. DNA of the CDR3: TGTGCCTGGAGAGGACAGGGTAGCTCCTACGAGCAGTACTTC.

The chain couples TRBV5-5 to TRBJ2-1; 8 bases are shared with TRBD1. The CDR3 spans 15 residues. Germline V gene lookup returns CDR1 SGHKS and CDR2 YYEKEE (reference sequence). The J segment lost 3 bases and the V segment lost 4 bases, leaving 6 bases of the junction unmatched. In DNA, the CDR3 is TGTGCCAGCAGCAGAGGACAGGGCGGCTACAATGAGCAGTTCTTC. It encodes CASSRGQGGYNEQFF. Supplemented by reference TRBV5-5 and TRBJ2-1, the full variable domain reads DAGVTQSPTHLIKTRGQQVTLRCSPISGHKSVSWYQQVLGQGPQFIFQYYEKEERGRGNFPDRFSARQFPNYSSELNVNALLLGDSALYLCASSRGQGGYNEQFFGPGTRLTVL.

In its sample, this clonotype was seen many times. This chain connects TRBV4-2 to TRBJ2-1; possibly TRBD2 for D (5 bases). CDR3 length: 13 residues. V lost 1 base and J lost 6, with 7 bases in between. Germline-derived CDR1 and CDR2 are LGHNA and YNFKEQ. The CDR3 reads CASSQGTSNEQFF. CDR3 coding DNA: TGTGCCAGCAGCCAAGGAACTAGCAATGAGCAGTTCTTC.

The genes are TRBV25-1 and TRBJ1-1, with a weak D call TRBD1 (5 bases). CDR3 length: 13 residues. V dropped 6 bases and J dropped 4 bases, with 12 bases sitting between them. CDR1 is MGHDK, CDR2 SYGVNS, per germline. Here the CDR3 reads CASREGEGTEAFF. The DNA for the CDR3 is TGTGCCAGCAGAGAAGGGGAGGGCACTGAAGCTTTCTTT.

The CDR3 here is CSVASGSNIQYF. As DNA, the CDR3 is TGCAGCGTTGCGAGCGGGAGTAACATTCAGTACTTC. This chain uses TRBV29-1 with TRBJ2-4; 8 bases match TRBD2. Germline CDR1 is SQVTM and CDR2 is ANQGSEA. The CDR3 extends over 12 amino acids. With 4 bases clipped from V and 7 bases from J, the junction kept 3 bases outside the gene matches.

This clonotype has only a few counts. V is TRBV27 and J is TRBJ2-7; 15 bases are a match to TRBD2. The junction had 12 bases not matched to a gene; V was cut back by 10 bases and J by 11 bases. Germline assignment: CDR1 MNHEY and CDR2 SMNVEV (reference sequence). The CDR3 totals 14 residues. The CDR3 region is CATSLVGLAGGKYF. The CDR3 nucleotides read TGTGCCACATCATTAGTCGGACTAGCGGGGGGGAAGTACTTC.

This sequence joins TRBV15 and TRBJ2-4, with 9 bases matching TRBD2. The J segment lost 4 bases and the V segment lost 1 base, leaving 5 bases of the junction unmatched. Germline CDR1 and CDR2: LNHNV and YYDKDF (reference sequence). The CDR3 totals 16 residues. In DNA, the CDR3 is TGTGCCACCAGCAGAGGAGCGGGGGGCCAAAAAAACATTCAGTACTTC. Amino acid sequence: CATSRGAGGQKNIQYF. Supplemented by reference TRBV15 and TRBJ2-4, the full variable domain reads DAMVIQNPRYQVTQFGKPVTLSCSQTLNHNVMYWYQQKSSQAPKLLFHYYDKDFNNEADTPDNFQSRRPNTSFCFLDIRSPGLGDTAMYLCATSRGAGGQKNIQYFGAGTRLSVL.